The 26 T cell receptor beta chains listed next were all sequenced from one sample in a study of tumor-infiltrating lymphocytes in primary liver carcinoma. A constant-region primer primed TCR beta cDNA synthesis from about 490 ng of total RNA. Slightly modified ARM-PCR with three nested multiplex PCR rounds yielded TCR beta libraries. In the first two PCR rounds, TRBV1-TRBV30 forward primers were paired with a C-beta reverse primer, and each round lasted approximately 9 cycles. TCRdb itself ran the multiplex PCR reads through MiXCR, one entry per CDR3 protein. Of approximately 320,000 distinct CDR3 sequences detected, nearly 60% appear once; the ten largest clones hold over 15%. Unsorted whole blood yielded the blood RNA, and germline DNA was also extracted. Sequencing used peripheral blood. These receptors were collected from a woman in her twenties or thirties with primary liver carcinoma and hepatitis B virus infection.

The genes are TRBV6-6 and TRBJ2-2, with unresolved D. Germline V gene lookup returns CDR1 MNHNY and CDR2 SVGAGI (reference sequence). Trimming stripped 2 bases from V and 6 bases from J, with 10 bases between. The CDR3 length is 14 residues. CDR3 region: CASSYLLGAGELFF. The CDR3 region has the DNA TGTGCCAGCAGTTACCTTTTGGGCGCCGGGGAGCTGTTTTTT.

About this clonotype itself: Likely a read error: the CDR3 ends without its conserved phenylalanine or tryptophan. This chain joins TRBV30 and TRBJ1-1; D unclear. This CDR3 has 13 amino acids. Germline CDR1 reads GTSNPN; CDR2 reads SVGIG (reference sequence). CDR3 sequence: CAWTSKRVTEAFL. The CDR3 region has the DNA TGTGCCTGGACCTCAAAGCGGGTAACTGAGGCTTTCTTA.

Details on this clonotype: A much larger clone is a single base away; this may be a read error. Without the conserved terminal phenylalanine or tryptophan, this CDR3 likely stems from a read error. CDR3 sequence (DNA): TGTGCCAGCAGCTCACGCGGGGGGGGACTACTTGAAGAGCAGTACCTC. Translation gives CASSSRGGGLLEEQYL. The chain combines TRBV11-3 with TRBJ2-7; 9 bases agree with TRBD2. Trimming at V came to 4 bases and at J to 7 bases, leaving 14 bases not matched to a gene. The CDR3 consists of 16 residues. Germline V gives CDR1 SGHNT, CDR2 YENEEA.

At least ten counts were recorded for this clonotype. V usage is TRBV6-6 and J usage is TRBJ1-5, with a weak D call TRBD1 (5 bases). Germline values: CDR1 MNHNY, CDR2 SVGAGI (reference sequence). The CDR3 contains 14 residues. V shed 6 bases and J shed 4 bases, with 13 bases lying between them. CDR3 protein: CASRVGTGNQPQHF. The CDR3 DNA is TGTGCCAGCAGGGTAGGGACGGGTAATCAGCCCCAGCATTTT.

The J gene is TRBJ2-1, the V gene TRBV6-5, with D maybe TRBD1 (5 bases). The CDR3 length is 16 residues. V was cut by 1 base and J by 6 bases, with 16 bases left in between. In germline, CDR1 is MNHEY, CDR2 SVGAGI. The CDR3 loop reads CASSYFGSGIPNEQFF. In DNA form, the CDR3 reads TGTGCCAGCAGTTACTTCGGCTCAGGGATTCCCAATGAGCAGTTCTTC.

As to this clonotype: The junction does not match germline at one end; this may be a read error. V usage is TRBV4-3 and J usage is TRBJ1-1; D call uncertain. Germline CDR1 and CDR2: LGHNA and YSLEER. CDR3 size: 14 residues. The CDR3: CASSQAFGYTEAYF. The CDR3, as DNA: TGCGCCAGCAGCCAAGCTTTTGGGTACACTGAAGCTTACTTT.

A word on this clonotype: No conserved phenylalanine or tryptophan ends this CDR3, so it is likely a read error. The chain carries TRBV7-2 and TRBJ2-7, with D possibly TRBD2 on 6 matching bases. In germline, CDR1 is SGHTA, CDR2 FQGNSA. This CDR3 is 15 amino acids long. Trimming removed 3 bases from V and 3 bases from J, with 15 bases in between. The CDR3 here is CASSFATGVGYEQYY. CDR3 nucleotides: TGTGCCAGCAGCTTCGCAACGGGAGTAGGCTACGAGCAGTACTAC.

The chain couples TRBV6-5 to TRBJ1-4; D not resolved. This CDR3 is built from 14 residues. Germline V gene lookup returns CDR1 MNHEY and CDR2 SVGAGI. Deletions cut 7 bases from V and 0 bases from J, with 9 bases between. Here the CDR3 DNA reads TGTGCCAGCACCTCGTTTGCAACTAATGAAAAACTGTTTTTT. Translated: CASTSFATNEKLFF.

This clonotype showed up just once. The junction shows a germline mismatch at one end, possibly a read error. The rearrangement joins TRBV11-2 to TRBJ1-2, with unresolved D. The CDR3 runs to 13 residues. Germline CDR1 is SGHAT and CDR2 is FQNNGV. CDR3 DNA sequence: TGCGCCAGCAGCTTAGGAGGGCCTGGTGACTACACCTTC. Protein product: CASSLGGPGDYTF.

This clonotype was seen many times. This chain uses TRBV6-2 or TRBV6-3 with TRBJ2-5; 7 bases fit TRBD1. CDR3 size: 14 residues. The J segment lost 5 bases and the V segment lost 7 bases, leaving 10 bases of the junction unmatched. Germline assignment: CDR1 MNHEY and CDR2 SVGEGT. The CDR3 region is CASTGTAFSETQYF. The CDR3 bases are TGTGCCAGCACCGGGACAGCTTTTTCGGAGACCCAGTACTTC.

This clonotype was observed at least ten times. The rearrangement links TRBV6-1 to TRBJ1-1; possibly TRBD1 for D (5 bases). The V end lost 5 bases, the J end lost 12 bases, and 13 bases lay between the germline ends. Germline lookup yields CDR1 MNHNS and CDR2 SASEGT. The CDR3 spans 11 residues. In DNA, the CDR3 is TGTGCCAGCAGTTCAACCAGGGTTTCTTTCTTT. It is translated as CASSSTRVSFF.

The chain joins TRBV12-3 or TRBV12-4 to TRBJ2-1; 11 bases are shared with TRBD2. V was clipped by 5 bases and J by 4 bases; unmatched bases: 13. CDR3 size: 18 residues. CDR3 protein: CASSPGISGRAIYNEQFF. For the CDR3, the DNA is TGTGCCAGCAGTCCCGGGATTAGCGGGAGGGCGATTTACAATGAGCAGTTCTTC.

About this clonotype itself: This CDR3 is missing its conserved last phenylalanine or tryptophan, likely due to a read error. The rearrangement joins TRBV29-1 to TRBJ2-1; no definite D call. Trimming cost V 0 bases and J 5 bases, with 14 bases left between them. CDR1 SQVTM and CDR2 ANQGSEA come from the germline V gene. The CDR3 extends over 15 amino acids. The CDR3 DNA sequence: TGCAGCGTTGAAGAAGACACCAGCTACAACAATGAGCAGTTCTTA. Translation gives CSVEEDTSYNNEQFL.

In its sample, this clonotype was seen many times. The chain has TRBV4-1 and TRBJ2-5; 7 bases align to TRBD2. The V and J ends lost 0 bases and 0 bases, in that order; junction bases with no gene match: 1. CDR3 size: 15 residues. Per the germline V gene, CDR1 is MGHRA and CDR2 is YSYEKL. The CDR3 region has the DNA TGCGCCAGCAGCCAAGAACTAGCGCACCAAGAGACCCAGTACTTC. It translates to CASSQELAHQETQYF.

This clonotype was recorded only once. In this CDR3 the conserved last residue, phenylalanine or tryptophan, is missing, so a read error is likely. V usage is TRBV11-2 and J usage is TRBJ1-1, with D possibly TRBD1 on 5 matching bases. The germline V and J ends were trimmed by 5 bases and 0 bases, with 13 bases remaining between them. Germline V gene data show CDR1 as SGHAT and CDR2 as FQNNGV. This CDR3 spans 15 amino acids. The CDR3 here is CASSPRGGVNTEAFI. Written as DNA, the CDR3 is TGTGCCAGCAGCCCTCGTGGGGGAGTGAACACTGAAGCTTTCATT.

This clonotype showed up just a few times. A much bigger clone sits one base away, suggesting this may be a read error. The rearrangement joins TRBV11-2 to TRBJ1-5; D uncertain. Germline lookup yields CDR1 SGHAT and CDR2 FQNNGV. The CDR3 has 15 residues. The CDR3 loop reads CANSPYSGSNQPQHF. Written as DNA, the CDR3 is TGTGCCAACAGCCCATATAGCGGAAGCAATCAGCCCCAGCATTTT.

The chain recombines TRBV14 with TRBJ2-7; D call uncertain. The CDR3 has 13 residues. Germline loops: CDR1 SGHDN, CDR2 FVKESK. V was trimmed by 0 bases and J by 7 bases, leaving 10 bases between them. Here the CDR3 reads CASSQDHAQEQYF. The CDR3 region has the DNA TGTGCCAGCAGCCAAGATCACGCACAGGAGCAGTACTTC.

About this clonotype itself: Just one base apart from a much larger clone, this may be a read error. The chain links TRBV6-2 or TRBV6-3 to TRBJ1-5, with D maybe TRBD1 (6 bases). The CDR3 consists of 15 residues. V was shortened by 6 bases and J by 3 bases, with 15 bases between the two germline ends. Germline V CDR1 and CDR2: MNHEY, SVGEGT. CDR3 amino acids: CASSCDRRLNQPQHF. CDR3 in DNA: TGTGCCAGCAGCTGTGACAGGCGACTCAATCAGCCCCAGCATTTT.

A note on this clonotype: At one of its ends the junction is not consistent with the germline gene, which may arise from a read error. The CDR3 is CASSQGNISHLHF. CDR3 DNA sequence: TGTGCCAGCAGTCAAGGGAATATTTCACACCTCCACTTT. This rearrangement joins TRBV12-3 or TRBV12-4 to TRBJ1-6; D is unresolved. The length of the CDR3 is 13 residues.

Concerning this clonotype itself: A much larger clone sits a single nucleotide away, making a read error possible. This chain connects TRBV29-1 to TRBJ2-1; D uncertain. The CDR3 has 10 amino acids. The germline gives CDR1 SQVTM, CDR2 ANQGSEA. The CDR3 reads CSIELRQQFF. The CDR3, as DNA: TGCAGCATTGAACTCCGGCAGCAGTTCTTC.

The chain is built from TRBV5-4 and TRBJ1-3, with D uncertain. Germline CDR1 reads SGHNT; CDR2 reads YYREEE (reference sequence). V was trimmed by 4 bases and J by 4 bases, leaving 15 bases between them. The CDR3 has 15 residues. Here the CDR3 DNA reads TGTGCCAGCAGCCCGGAGCCGGCTGGCGGAAACACCATATATTTT. Its protein is CASSPEPAGGNTIYF.

Notes on this clonotype: At one of its ends the junction is not consistent with the germline gene, which may arise from a read error. The chain recombines TRBV10-3 with TRBJ2-5; D remains ambiguous. From germline, CDR1 is ENHRY and CDR2 SYGVKD. The CDR3 is 13 residues long. The CDR3 DNA is TGTGTCATCAGTGGGCCCCTGGGGGAGACCCAGTACTTC. Its protein is CVISGPLGETQYF.

The chain recombines TRBV11-1 with TRBJ2-3, with D maybe TRBD2 (5 bases). V was pared by 5 bases and J by 6 bases, with 18 bases between. This CDR3 is built from 15 residues. Germline CDR1 is SGHAT and CDR2 is FQDESV (reference sequence). The CDR3 sequence is CASSVHRELTDTQYF. The CDR3 DNA is TGTGCCAGCAGCGTTCATCGGGAATTAACGGATACGCAGTATTTT.

To note about this clonotype: One junction end does not reproduce the germline sequence, and a read error may be involved. The chain carries TRBV6-5 and TRBJ1-1; D ambiguous. The CDR3 covers 12 residues. Germline CDR1 and CDR2: MNHEY and SVGAGI. The CDR3 here is CASRLVNTEAFF. In nucleotides, the CDR3 is TGTGCCAGCAGGTTAGTGAACACTGAGGCTTTCTTT.

This clonotype was seen ten or more times. This chain uses TRBV11-2 with TRBJ1-4; no reliable D call. The CDR3 consists of 15 residues. CDR1 and CDR2 (germline): SGHAT, FQNNGV. Trimming stripped 0 bases from V and 10 bases from J, with 15 bases between. CDR3 bases: TGTGCCAGCAGCTTAGAGTGGAGTAGGATTGGAAAACTGTTTTTT. It is translated as CASSLEWSRIGKLFF.

This clonotype was counted a few times. The V and J genes are TRBV11-2 and TRBJ2-1; 11 bases agree with TRBD2. The CDR3 loop spans 14 amino acids. J was trimmed by 13 bases and V by 4 bases; bases with no gene match: 9. The germline CDR1 and CDR2 sequences are SGHAT and FQNNGV. DNA of the CDR3: TGTGCCAGCAGCTCAGTGACTAGCGGGACACCCCAGTTCTTC. Encoded protein: CASSSVTSGTPQFF.